Many counts were recorded for the clone carrying this TCR beta chain. TCRdb fed the PCR reads into MiXCR, producing one record per CDR3 protein. Among roughly 100,000 distinct CDR3 sequences listed, about half were seen once. The data derive from a study of CDR3 diversity in severe acne. Sequencing was performed on blood. The TCR originated in a male donor with acne.

CDR3 DNA sequence: TGCAGTGCTAGTCCCCAGGGATGGGATCGGCCCCAGCATTTT. As protein: CSASPQGWDRPQHF. The chain couples TRBV20-1 to TRBJ1-5; D is possibly TRBD1 (5 bases). Germline V gives CDR1 DFQATT, CDR2 SNEGSKA (reference sequence). The germline V and J ends were trimmed by 3 bases and 9 bases, with 18 bases remaining between them. CDR3 length: 14 residues.